The sequence of this T cell receptor beta chain was determined in a study of cytomegalovirus exposure and HLA in healthy donors. The PCR was carried out with 60 Vbeta primers and 13 Jbeta primers. Generated by immunoSEQ multiplex PCR, the TCRdb table keeps only in-frame clones and is missing some. Of about 80,000 clones in the sample, around 60% were seen once. V lost 3 bases to trimming and J lost 0 bases, with 11 bases between them. The CDR3 has 15 residues. Germline-derived CDR1 and CDR2 are KGHSH and LQKENI. Sequencing was performed on PBMCs. The TCR was taken from a male donor in good health and CMV-seropositive. J is TRBJ1-1 and V is TRBV18; possible D gene TRBD1, 5 bases. CDR3 amino acids: CASSPVEGMNTEAFF. Written as DNA, the CDR3 is TGTGCCAGCTCACCCGTGGAGGGGATGAACACTGAAGCTTTCTTT.